Reported below is one T cell receptor (beta chain). The antigen is not known. The sequence runs out 3 residues before the end of the CDR3; the remainder is reconstructed from the germline J gene. The sample belongs to a study of T cells in women clearing cervical HPV infection. About the research overall: Controls were women whose single incident HPV16 infection cleared within 12 months without precancer or cancer. Cases' blood sampling followed lesion detection by median roughly 150 days (90 to 200). Broader study findings: Each sample's T-cell count was unknown, possibly confounding richness.

All participants had a single incident cervical HPV16 infection, and prevalent HPV16 infections were excluded. CDR3 length: 18 residues. Germline values: CDR1 DFQATT, CDR2 SNEGSKA (reference sequence). V lost 0 bases to trimming and J lost 8 bases, with 25 bases between them. Some clones are missing from TCRdb's copy, which holds only in-frame ones; the method was immunoSEQ multiplex PCR. The sample includes around 39,000 clones. V is TRBV20-1 and J is TRBJ1-4; D is unresolved. This clonotype was obtained from a woman between 18 and 69 years old with a cervical HPV16 infection that either progressed to CIN3+ or cleared (not recorded which). Sequenced input: blood buffy coat. The CDR3 reads CSARDTPSSGLEYEKLFF. The covered CDR3 bases are TGCAGTGCTAGAGATACGCCATCGAGCGGCCTAGAGTACGAAAAA.